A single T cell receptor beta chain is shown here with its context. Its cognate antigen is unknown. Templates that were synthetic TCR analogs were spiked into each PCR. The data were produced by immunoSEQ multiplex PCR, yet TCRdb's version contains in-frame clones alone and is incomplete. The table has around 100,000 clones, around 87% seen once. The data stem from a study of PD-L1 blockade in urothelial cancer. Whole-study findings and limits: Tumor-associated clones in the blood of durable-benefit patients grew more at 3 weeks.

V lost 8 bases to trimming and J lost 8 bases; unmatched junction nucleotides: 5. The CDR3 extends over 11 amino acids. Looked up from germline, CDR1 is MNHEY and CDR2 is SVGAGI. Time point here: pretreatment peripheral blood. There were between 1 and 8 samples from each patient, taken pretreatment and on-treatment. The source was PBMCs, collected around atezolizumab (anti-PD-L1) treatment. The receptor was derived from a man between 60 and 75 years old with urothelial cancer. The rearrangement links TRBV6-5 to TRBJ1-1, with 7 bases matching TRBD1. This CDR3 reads CASGRGQEAFF. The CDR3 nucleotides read TGTGCCAGCGGCCGGGGACAGGAAGCTTTCTTT.